This TCR beta chain appears in the sequencing data of a study of blood T cell repertoires in COVID-19. Study at large: Material from acute and convalescent COVID-19 was sourced from the United States, Italy and Spain. The analysed material was cDNA or gDNA that came from T cells, B-cell-depleted T cells, or PBMCs.

As handled by the study authors: Amplification with reference gene primers provided the estimates of nucleated cell counts. The data were produced by immunoSEQ multiplex PCR, yet TCRdb's version contains in-frame clones alone and is incomplete. Clonal size and the V and J genes are those of that table, whereas D and trimming came from the DNA. The sample holds around 290,000 clones, over 75% seen once. This CDR3 has 13 amino acids. V was trimmed by 2 bases and J by 8 bases, leaving 9 bases between them. In germline, CDR1 is SEHNR, CDR2 FQNEAQ (reference sequence). The chain links TRBV7-9 to TRBJ1-4; D not resolved. The sample consisted of peripheral blood. This clonotype was obtained from a woman between 50 and 59 years old who had recovered from COVID-19. CDR3 sequence: CASSLSASEKLFF. The DNA for the CDR3 is TGTGCCAGCAGCTTAAGTGCGTCCGAAAAACTGTTTTTT.